This TCR beta chain was recorded in a study of T cell responses to AZD1222 COVID-19 vaccine. Profiled with immunoSEQ multiplex PCR; TCRdb holds only in-frame clones, not every one. The sample consists of roughly 200,000 clones, approximately 90% of them appearing once. This CDR3 is 13 amino acids long. V was cut by 4 bases and J by 7 bases, with 13 bases left in between. Germline V lookup: CDR1 SEHNR, CDR2 FQNEAQ (reference sequence). The sequenced sample was peripheral blood, obtained 28 days after the second AZD1222 dose. This clonotype was obtained from an adult who received the AZD1222 COVID-19 vaccine. The chain links TRBV7-9 to TRBJ1-2, with D perhaps TRBD1 (6 bases). CDR3 sequence: CASSSPGQFGYTF. In nucleotides, the CDR3 is TGTGCCAGCAGCTCCCCAGGACAGTTTGGCTACACCTTC.